This TCR beta chain was sequenced for a study of cytomegalovirus exposure and HLA in healthy donors. General study findings and limits: Later, an analysis showed that TCR beta chains associated with HLA were more clonally expanded than others that were equally common.

The V end was cut by 5 bases, the J end by 0 bases, with 14 bases between. Germline values: CDR1 SEHNR, CDR2 FQNEAQ (reference sequence). This CDR3 has 16 amino acids. This clone appeared once. What it binds is not known. PCR involved 60 Vbeta and 13 Jbeta primers. TCRdb keeps only in-frame clones here, not all; method: immunoSEQ multiplex PCR. The table shows 100,000 to 150,000 clones, with about 73% occurring only once. Sequencing used PBMCs. The chain couples TRBV7-9 to TRBJ2-1, with D possibly TRBD2 on 5 matching bases. The TCR comes from a woman aged 35 to 49 in good health and CMV-seronegative. The chain's CDR3 is CASSPETTTSYNEQFF. CDR3 coding DNA: TGTGCCAGCAGCCCAGAGACGACTACCTCCTACAATGAGCAGTTCTTC.